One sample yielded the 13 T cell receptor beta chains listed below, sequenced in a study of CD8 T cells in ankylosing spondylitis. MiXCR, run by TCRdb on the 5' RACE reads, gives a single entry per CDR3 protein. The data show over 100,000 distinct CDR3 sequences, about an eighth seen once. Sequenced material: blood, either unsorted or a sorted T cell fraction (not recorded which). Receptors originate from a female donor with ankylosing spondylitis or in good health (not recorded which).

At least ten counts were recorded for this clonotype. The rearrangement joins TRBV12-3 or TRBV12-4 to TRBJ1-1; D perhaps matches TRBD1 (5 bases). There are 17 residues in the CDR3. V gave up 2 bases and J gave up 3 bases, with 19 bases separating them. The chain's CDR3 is CASSLSWSPRGDTEAFF. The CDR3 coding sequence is TGTGCCAGCAGTTTAAGTTGGTCCCCAAGGGGAGACACTGAAGCTTTCTTT.

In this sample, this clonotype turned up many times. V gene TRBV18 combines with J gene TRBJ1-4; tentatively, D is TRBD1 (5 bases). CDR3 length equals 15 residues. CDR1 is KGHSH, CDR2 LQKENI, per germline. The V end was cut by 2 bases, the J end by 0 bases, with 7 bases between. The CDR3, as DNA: TGTGCCAGCTCACCAGGAGGGGCAACTAATGAAAAACTGTTTTTT. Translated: CASSPGGATNEKLFF.

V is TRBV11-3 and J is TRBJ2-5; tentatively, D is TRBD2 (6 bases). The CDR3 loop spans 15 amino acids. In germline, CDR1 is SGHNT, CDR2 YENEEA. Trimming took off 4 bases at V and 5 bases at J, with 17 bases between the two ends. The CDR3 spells CASSSLAITAETQYF. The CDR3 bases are TGTGCCAGCAGCTCCCTAGCGATCACGGCTGAGACCCAGTACTTC.

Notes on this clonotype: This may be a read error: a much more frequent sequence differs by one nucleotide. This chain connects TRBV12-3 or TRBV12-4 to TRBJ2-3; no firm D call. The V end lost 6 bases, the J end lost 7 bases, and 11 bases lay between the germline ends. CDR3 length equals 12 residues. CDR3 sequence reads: CASRYVRNTQYF. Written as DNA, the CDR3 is TGTGCCAGCAGATACGTCAGGAATACGCAGTATTTT.

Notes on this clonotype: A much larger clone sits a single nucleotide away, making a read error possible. As DNA, the CDR3 is TGCAGTGCTAGACGGTCTAGCGGGAGAGAGACCCGGTACTTC. It codes for CSARRSSGRETRYF. The gene calls are TRBV20-1 and TRBJ2-5; 10 nucleotides align to TRBD2. This CDR3 has 14 amino acids. In germline, CDR1 is DFQATT, CDR2 SNEGSKA (reference sequence).

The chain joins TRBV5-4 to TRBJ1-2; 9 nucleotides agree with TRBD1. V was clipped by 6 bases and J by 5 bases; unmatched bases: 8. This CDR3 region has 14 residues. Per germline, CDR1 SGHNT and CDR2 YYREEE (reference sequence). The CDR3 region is CASNSDRGLYGYTF. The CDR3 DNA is TGTGCCAGCAACTCGGACAGGGGATTATATGGCTACACCTTC.

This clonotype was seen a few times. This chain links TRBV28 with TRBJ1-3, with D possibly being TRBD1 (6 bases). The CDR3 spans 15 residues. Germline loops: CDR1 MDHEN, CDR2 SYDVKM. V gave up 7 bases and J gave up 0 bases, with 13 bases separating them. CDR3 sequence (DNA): TGTGCCAGCAAGGGACCAGGGGTCTCTGGAAACACCATATATTTT. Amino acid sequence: CASKGPGVSGNTIYF.

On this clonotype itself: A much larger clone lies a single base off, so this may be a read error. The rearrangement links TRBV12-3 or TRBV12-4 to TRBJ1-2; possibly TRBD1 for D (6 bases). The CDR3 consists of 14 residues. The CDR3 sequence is CASSPGTLNYGDTF. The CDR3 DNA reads TGTGCCAGCAGTCCCGGGACATTGAACTATGGCGACACCTTC.

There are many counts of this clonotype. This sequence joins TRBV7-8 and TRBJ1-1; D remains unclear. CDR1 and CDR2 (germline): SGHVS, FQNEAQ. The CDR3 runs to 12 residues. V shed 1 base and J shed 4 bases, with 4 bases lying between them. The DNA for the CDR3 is TGTGCCAGCAGCTTAGACTCCACTGAAGCTTTCTTT. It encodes CASSLDSTEAFF.

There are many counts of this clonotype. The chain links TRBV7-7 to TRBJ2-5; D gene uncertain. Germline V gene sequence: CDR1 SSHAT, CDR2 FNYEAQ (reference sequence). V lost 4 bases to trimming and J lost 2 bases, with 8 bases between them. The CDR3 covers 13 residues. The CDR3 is CASSSLQQETQYF. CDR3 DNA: TGTGCCAGCAGCTCCCTCCAGCAAGAGACCCAGTACTTC.

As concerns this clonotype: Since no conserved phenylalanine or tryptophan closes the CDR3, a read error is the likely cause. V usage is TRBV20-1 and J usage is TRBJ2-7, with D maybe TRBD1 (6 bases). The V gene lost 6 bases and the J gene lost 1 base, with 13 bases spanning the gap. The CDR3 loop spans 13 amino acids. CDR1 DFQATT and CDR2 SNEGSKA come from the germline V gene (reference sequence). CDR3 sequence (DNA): TGCAGTGCAACAGGACAGACTTCCTACGAGCAGTACTCC. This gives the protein CSATGQTSYEQYS.

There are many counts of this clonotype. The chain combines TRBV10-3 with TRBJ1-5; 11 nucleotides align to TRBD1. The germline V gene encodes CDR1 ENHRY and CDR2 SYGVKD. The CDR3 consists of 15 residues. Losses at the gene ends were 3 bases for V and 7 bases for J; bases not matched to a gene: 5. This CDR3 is CAISEGTGGQQPQHF. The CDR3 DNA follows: TGTGCCATCAGTGAAGGGACAGGGGGTCAACAGCCCCAGCATTTT.

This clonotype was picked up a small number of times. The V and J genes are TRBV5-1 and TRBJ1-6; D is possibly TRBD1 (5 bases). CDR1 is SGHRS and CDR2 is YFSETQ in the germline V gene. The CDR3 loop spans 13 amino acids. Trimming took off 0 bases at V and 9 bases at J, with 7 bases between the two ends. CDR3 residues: CASSLETASPLHF. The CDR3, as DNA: TGCGCCAGCAGCTTGGAGACAGCTTCACCCCTCCACTTT.